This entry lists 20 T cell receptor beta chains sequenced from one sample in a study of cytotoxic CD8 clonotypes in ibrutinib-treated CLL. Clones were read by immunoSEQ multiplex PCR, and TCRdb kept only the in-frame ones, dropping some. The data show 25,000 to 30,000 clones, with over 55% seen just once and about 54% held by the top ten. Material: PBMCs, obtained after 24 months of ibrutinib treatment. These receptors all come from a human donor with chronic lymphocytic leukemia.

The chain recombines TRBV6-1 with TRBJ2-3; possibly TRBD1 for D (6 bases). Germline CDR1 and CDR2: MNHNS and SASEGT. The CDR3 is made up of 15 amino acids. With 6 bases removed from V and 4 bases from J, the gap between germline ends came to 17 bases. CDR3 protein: CASSPDSGLADTQYF. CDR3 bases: TGTGCCAGCAGCCCGGACAGTGGACTGGCAGATACGCAGTATTTT.

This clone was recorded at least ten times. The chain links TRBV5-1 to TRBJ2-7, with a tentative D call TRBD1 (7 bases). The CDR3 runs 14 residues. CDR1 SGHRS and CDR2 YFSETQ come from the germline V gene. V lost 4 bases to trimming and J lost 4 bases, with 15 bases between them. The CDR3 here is CASSLDREVYEQYF. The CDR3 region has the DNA TGCGCCAGCAGCCTTGACAGGGAGGTGTACGAGCAGTACTTC.

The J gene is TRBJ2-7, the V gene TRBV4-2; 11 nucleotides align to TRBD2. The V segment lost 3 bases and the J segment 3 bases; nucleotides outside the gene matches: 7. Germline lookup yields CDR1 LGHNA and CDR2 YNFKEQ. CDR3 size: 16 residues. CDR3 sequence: CASSHDMTSGVYEQYF. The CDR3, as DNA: TGTGCCAGCAGCCATGATATGACTAGCGGGGTCTACGAGCAGTACTTC.

CDR3 region: CASSPLGGNTGELFF. The DNA for the CDR3 is TGTGCCAGCAGCCCCTTGGGAGGTAACACCGGGGAGCTGTTTTTT. The rearrangement joins TRBV4-2 to TRBJ2-2; D might be TRBD2 (6 bases). Germline V CDR1 and CDR2: LGHNA, YNFKEQ. The ends were cut back, 4 bases at V and 2 bases at J, with 11 bases in the middle. The CDR3 has 15 residues.

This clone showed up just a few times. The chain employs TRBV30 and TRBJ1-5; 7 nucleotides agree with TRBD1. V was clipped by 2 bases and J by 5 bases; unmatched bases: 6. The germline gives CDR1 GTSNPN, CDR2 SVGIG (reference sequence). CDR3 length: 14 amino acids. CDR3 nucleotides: TGTGCCTGGAGTACAGGGCAGGGGGATCAGCCCCAGCATTTT. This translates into CAWSTGQGDQPQHF.

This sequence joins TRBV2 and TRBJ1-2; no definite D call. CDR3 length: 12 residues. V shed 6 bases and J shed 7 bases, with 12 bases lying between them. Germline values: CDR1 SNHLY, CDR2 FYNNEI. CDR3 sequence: CASSLMSSGYTF. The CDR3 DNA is TGTGCCAGCAGCCTCATGTCTAGTGGCTACACCTTC.

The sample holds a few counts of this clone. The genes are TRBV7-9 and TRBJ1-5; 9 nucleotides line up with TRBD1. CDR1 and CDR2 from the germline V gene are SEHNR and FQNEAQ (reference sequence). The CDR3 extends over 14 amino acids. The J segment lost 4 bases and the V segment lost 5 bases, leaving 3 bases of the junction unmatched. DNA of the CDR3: TGTGCCAGCAGCCAGGGACAGGGTAATCAGCCCCAGCATTTT. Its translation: CASSQGQGNQPQHF.

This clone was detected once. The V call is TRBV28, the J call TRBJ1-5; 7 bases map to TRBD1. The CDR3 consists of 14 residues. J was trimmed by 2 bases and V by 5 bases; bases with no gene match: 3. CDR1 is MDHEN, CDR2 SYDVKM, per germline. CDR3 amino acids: CASSVRGGNQPQHF. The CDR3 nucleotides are TGTGCCAGCAGTGTCAGGGGGGGCAATCAGCCCCAGCATTTT. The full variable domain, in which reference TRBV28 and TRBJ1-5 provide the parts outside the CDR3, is DVKVTQSSRYLVKRTGEKVFLECVQDMDHENMFWYRQDPGLGLRLIYFSYDVKMKEKGDIPEGYSVSREKKERFSLILESASTNQTSMYLCASSVRGGNQPQHFGDGTRLSIL.

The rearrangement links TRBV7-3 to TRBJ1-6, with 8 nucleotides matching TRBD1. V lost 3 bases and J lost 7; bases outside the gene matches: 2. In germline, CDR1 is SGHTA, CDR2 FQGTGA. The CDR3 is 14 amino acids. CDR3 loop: CASSFRGQNSPLHF. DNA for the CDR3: TGTGCCAGCAGCTTCAGGGGGCAAAATTCACCCCTCCACTTT.

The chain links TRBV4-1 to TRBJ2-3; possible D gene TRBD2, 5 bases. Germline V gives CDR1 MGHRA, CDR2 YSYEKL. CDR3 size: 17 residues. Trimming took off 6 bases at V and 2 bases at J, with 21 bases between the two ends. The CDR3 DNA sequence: TGCGCCAGCAGACACATCTCCGGGGTACTTAACACAGATACGCAGTATTTT. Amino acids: CASRHISGVLNTDTQYF.

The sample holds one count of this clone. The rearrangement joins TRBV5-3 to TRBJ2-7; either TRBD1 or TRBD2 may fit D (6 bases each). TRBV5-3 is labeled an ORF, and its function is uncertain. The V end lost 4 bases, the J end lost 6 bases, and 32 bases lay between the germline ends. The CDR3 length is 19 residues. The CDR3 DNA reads TGTGCCAGAAGCCCCGTGAGGCATGGACGGGGGCCCCCGGTCCGCGAGCAGTACTTC. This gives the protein CARSPVRHGRGPPVREQYF.

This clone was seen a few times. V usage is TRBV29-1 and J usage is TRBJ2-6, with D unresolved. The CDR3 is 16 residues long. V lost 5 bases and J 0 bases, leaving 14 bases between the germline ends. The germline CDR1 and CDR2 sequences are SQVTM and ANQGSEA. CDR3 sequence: CSVSLAETSGANVLTF. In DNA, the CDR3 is TGCAGCGTTTCGTTGGCTGAAACCTCTGGGGCCAACGTCCTGACTTTC. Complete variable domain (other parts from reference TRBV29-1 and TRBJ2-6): SAVISQKPSRDICQRGTSLTIQCQVDSQVTMMFWYRQQPGQSLTLIATANQGSEATYESGFVIDKFPISRPNLTFSTLTVSNMSPEDSSIYLCSVSLAETSGANVLTFGAGSRLTVL.

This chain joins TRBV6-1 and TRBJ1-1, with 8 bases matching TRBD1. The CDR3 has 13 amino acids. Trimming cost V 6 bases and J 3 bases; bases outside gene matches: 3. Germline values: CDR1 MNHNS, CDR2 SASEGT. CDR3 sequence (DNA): TGTGCCAGCAGCCGGGACAGGCACACTGAAGCTTTCTTT. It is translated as CASSRDRHTEAFF.

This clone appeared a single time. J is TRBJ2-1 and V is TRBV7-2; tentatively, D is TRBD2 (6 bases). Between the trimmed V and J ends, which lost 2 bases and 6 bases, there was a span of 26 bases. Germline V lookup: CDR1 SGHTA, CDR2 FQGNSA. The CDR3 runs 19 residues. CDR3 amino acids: CASSLPHKKNRDSSNEQFF. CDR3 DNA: TGTGCCAGCAGCTTACCCCATAAGAAAAACCGGGACTCTTCCAATGAGCAGTTCTTC.

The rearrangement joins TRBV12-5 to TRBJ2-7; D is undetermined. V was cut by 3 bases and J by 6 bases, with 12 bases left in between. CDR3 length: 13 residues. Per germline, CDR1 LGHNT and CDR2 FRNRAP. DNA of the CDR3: TGTGCTAGTGGTTTAAATCCGACGGGCGAGCAGTACTTC. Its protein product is CASGLNPTGEQYF.

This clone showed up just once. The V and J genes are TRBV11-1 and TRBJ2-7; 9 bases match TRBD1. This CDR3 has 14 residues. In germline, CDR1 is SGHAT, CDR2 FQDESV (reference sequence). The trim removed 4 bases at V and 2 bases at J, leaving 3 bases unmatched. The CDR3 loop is CASSSRDRAYEQYF. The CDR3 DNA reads TGTGCCAGCAGCTCACGGGACAGGGCCTACGAGCAGTACTTC.

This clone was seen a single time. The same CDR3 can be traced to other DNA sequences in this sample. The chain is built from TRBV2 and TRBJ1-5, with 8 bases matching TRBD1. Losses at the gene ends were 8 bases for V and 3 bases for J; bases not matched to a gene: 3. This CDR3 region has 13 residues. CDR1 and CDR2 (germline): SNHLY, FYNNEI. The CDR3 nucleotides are TGTGCCAGCGACAGGGGAAACAATCAGCCCCAGCATTTT. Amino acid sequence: CASDRGNNQPQHF.

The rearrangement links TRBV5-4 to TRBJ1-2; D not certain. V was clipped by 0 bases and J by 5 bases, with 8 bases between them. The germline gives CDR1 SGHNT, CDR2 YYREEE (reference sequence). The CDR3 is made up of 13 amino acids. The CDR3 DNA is TGTGCCAGCAGCTTGGGGCAACAATATGGCTACACCTTC. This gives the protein CASSLGQQYGYTF.

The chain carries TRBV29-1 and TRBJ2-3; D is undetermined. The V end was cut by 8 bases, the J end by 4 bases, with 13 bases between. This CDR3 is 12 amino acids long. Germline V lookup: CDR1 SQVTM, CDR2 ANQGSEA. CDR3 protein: CSMRTGADTQYF. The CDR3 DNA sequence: TGCAGCATGCGTACGGGCGCAGATACGCAGTATTTT.

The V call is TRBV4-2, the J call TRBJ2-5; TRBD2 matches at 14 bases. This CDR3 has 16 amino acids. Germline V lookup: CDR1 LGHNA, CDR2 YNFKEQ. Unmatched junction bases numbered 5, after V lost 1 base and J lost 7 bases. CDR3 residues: CASSQGLAGGPGTQYF. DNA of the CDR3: TGTGCCAGCAGCCAAGGACTAGCGGGGGGGCCCGGGACCCAGTACTTC.